One and the same sample provided the 8 T cell receptor beta chains below, sequenced in a study of shared clonotypes between healthy human individuals. Measured with immunoSEQ multiplex PCR; TCRdb has only the in-frame clones, and not every one. The sample yields roughly 480,000 clones, 70% to 80% seen once. Specimen: PBMCs. These receptors originate from a middle-aged woman in good health. Some clones in this sample may be carry-over from other donors' samples.

The chain combines TRBV5-4 with TRBJ2-2; the D gene could be TRBD1 or TRBD2 (5 bases each). The CDR3 spans 15 residues. Between the trimmed V and J ends, which lost 5 bases and 4 bases, there was a span of 15 bases. Germline CDR1 reads SGHNT; CDR2 reads YYREEE (reference sequence). The DNA of the CDR3 is TGTGCCAGCAGTCGGGACCTAGACCCCACCGGGGAGCTGTTTTTT. Protein product: CASSRDLDPTGELFF.

On this clone: Other DNA variants within this sample encode the same CDR3. This chain links TRBV2 with TRBJ1-5, with TRBD1 matching 7 bases. The CDR3 runs to 14 residues. Unmatched junction bases numbered 4, after V lost 6 bases and J lost 2 bases. The germline V gene encodes CDR1 SNHLY and CDR2 FYNNEI. CDR3 in amino acids: CASSRQGGNQPQHF. The DNA for the CDR3 is TGTGCCAGCAGCAGACAGGGTGGCAATCAGCCCCAGCATTTT.

V and J are TRBV18 and TRBJ1-5; no reliable D call. The CDR3 length is 14 residues. Germline-derived CDR1 and CDR2 are KGHSH and LQKENI. Trimming stripped 5 bases from V and 4 bases from J, with 12 bases between. The CDR3 sequence is CASSSSRVNQPQHF. CDR3 nucleotide sequence: TGTGCCAGCTCAAGCAGCCGGGTTAATCAGCCCCAGCATTTT.

This clone was seen only once. This rearrangement joins TRBV2 to TRBJ2-7; 7 bases map to TRBD1. The V and J ends lost 7 bases and 0 bases, in that order; junction bases with no gene match: 3. The germline V gene has CDR1 SNHLY and CDR2 FYNNEI. This CDR3 is 13 amino acids long. The CDR3 is CASTTGSSYEQYF. CDR3 in DNA: TGTGCCAGCACGACAGGGAGCTCCTACGAGCAGTACTTC.

This clone was counted only a few times. A much larger clone differs by one base, so this may be a read error. The sample carries other DNA sequences with the same CDR3. The chain uses TRBV6-4 and TRBJ2-1; TRBD1 matches 11 bases. The CDR3 contains 14 residues. V trimming: 2 bases; J trimming: 7 bases; junction bases outside the gene matches: 1. From germline, CDR1 is MRHNA and CDR2 SNTAGT. The CDR3 sequence is CASSDGTGGNEQFF. The CDR3 coding sequence is TGTGCCAGCAGTGACGGGACAGGGGGTAATGAGCAGTTCTTC.

V and J are TRBV7-5 and TRBJ2-7; the table names TRBD2, a call not compared with the DNA. TRBV7-5 is classified as a pseudogene. The CDR3 has 14 amino acids. CDR3 loop: CASSPGLAVGEQYF. CDR3 DNA sequence: TGTGCCAGCAGCCCAGGGCTAGCGGTTGGGGAACAGTACTTC.

The CDR3 DNA sequence: TGCGCCAGCAGCTTGGAGGCAAACCCTGTCGAGCAGTACTTC. It specifies CASSLEANPVEQYF. This chain uses TRBV5-1 with TRBJ2-7; D is undetermined. CDR1 is SGHRS, CDR2 YFSETQ, per germline. The V gene lost 0 bases and the J gene lost 6 bases, with 13 bases spanning the gap. CDR3 size: 14 residues.

A remark on this clone: Additional DNA sequences in this sample encode the identical CDR3. J is TRBJ2-7 and V is TRBV28; D perhaps matches TRBD2 (6 bases). The CDR3 totals 13 residues. Trimming removed 3 bases at V and 2 bases at J, with 8 bases between. The germline gives CDR1 MDHEN, CDR2 SYDVKM. This CDR3 reads CASSFGGTYEQYF. DNA of the CDR3: TGTGCCAGCAGTTTCGGCGGGACCTACGAGCAGTACTTC.